These T cell receptor beta chains were read from a single sample in a study of cytotoxic CD8 clonotypes in ibrutinib-treated CLL. Sequenced by immunoSEQ multiplex PCR; TCRdb stores in-frame clones only, minus some. The sample holds some 150,000 clones, 75% to 80% seen once. The sample consisted of PBMCs, taken after 24 months of ibrutinib treatment. The source is a human donor with chronic lymphocytic leukemia. Both conserved end residues are part of each CDR3. A D gene is named only where the DNA matches it firmly. The size field is filled for only some rows; it gives once, few, many or a size class.

J: TRBJ2-7; size: -; V: TRBV19; D: -; DNA: TGTGCCAGTAGTATGGGCAGAACTCCCTACGAGCAGTACTTC; CDR3: CASSMGRTPYEQYF
J: TRBJ1-2; size: -; V: TRBV7-2; D: -; DNA: TGTGCCAGCAGCTTAGCGTTCGGGGGCTACACCTTC; CDR3: CASSLAFGGYTF
J: TRBJ1-2; size: -; V: TRBV7-9; D: -; DNA: TGTGCCAGCAGCTTATCTGGGGCGTGGGGCTACACCTTC; CDR3: CASSLSGAWGYTF
J: TRBJ2-7; size: -; V: TRBV4-2; D: TRBD2; DNA: TGTGCCAGCAGCCAAGATGTGGCTAGCGGGAGGTACGAGCAGTACTTC; CDR3: CASSQDVASGRYEQYF
J: TRBJ2-1; size: -; V: TRBV30; D: -; DNA: TGTGCCTGGAGTCACCAGGGAGGCGGTGAGCAGTTCTTC; CDR3: CAWSHQGGGEQFF
J: TRBJ1-3; size: -; V: TRBV28; D: -; DNA: TGTGCCACCGCCCGGGGCTCTGGAAACACCATATATTTT; CDR3: CATARGSGNTIYF
J: TRBJ2-1; size: -; V: TRBV9; D: TRBD1; DNA: TGTGCCAGCAGCGTTTGGACAGGGGGCTACAATGAGCAGTTCTTC; CDR3: CASSVWTGGYNEQFF
J: TRBJ2-7; size: -; V: TRBV11-3; D: TRBD2; DNA: TGTGCCAGCAGCAAGCGGGGGGACTCCTACGAGCAGTACTTC; CDR3: CASSKRGDSYEQYF
J: TRBJ1-3; size: few; V: TRBV6-4; D: -; DNA: TGTGCCAGCAGTGACGGGCTTAGGGATTTAAGAAACACCATATATTTT; CDR3: CASSDGLRDLRNTIYF
J: TRBJ1-6; size: -; V: TRBV19; D: TRBD1; DNA: TGTGCCAGTAGGACCCAGGGGGCTTCCTATAATTCACCCCTCCACTTT; CDR3: CASRTQGASYNSPLHF
J: TRBJ2-3; size: -; V: TRBV5-1; D: -; DNA: TGCGCCAGCAGCTTGGGGGGAAGCACAGATACGCAGTATTTT; CDR3: CASSLGGSTDTQYF
J: TRBJ2-2; size: -; V: TRBV11-1; D: TRBD2; DNA: TGTGCCAGCAGCTTAGGGACTAGCGACACCGGGGAGCTGTTTTTT; CDR3: CASSLGTSDTGELFF
J: TRBJ1-3; size: -; V: TRBV18; D: -; DNA: TGTGCCAGCTCACCTGCCCACCGCTCTGGAAACACCATATATTTT; CDR3: CASSPAHRSGNTIYF
J: TRBJ2-1; size: -; V: TRBV5-8; D: -; DNA: TGTGCCAGCAGCTTGTGGGGGGGCCCCGATGGATACAATGAGCAGTTCTTC; CDR3: CASSLWGGPDGYNEQFF
J: TRBJ2-2; size: once; V: TRBV7-2; D: TRBD2; DNA: TGTGCCAGCAGCTTCGATAGACTAGCGGCGAACACCGGGGAGCTGTTTTTT; CDR3: CASSFDRLAANTGELFF
J: TRBJ1-6; size: -; V: TRBV30; D: -; DNA: TGTGCCTGGAGTGTAACTGGCTCCTATAATTCACCCCTCCACTTT; CDR3: CAWSVTGSYNSPLHF
J: TRBJ2-7; size: -; V: TRBV7-2; D: -; DNA: TGTGCCAGCAGTCAGGGGTCCCCGGGAGAGCAGTACTTC; CDR3: CASSQGSPGEQYF
J: TRBJ1-2; size: -; V: TRBV7-9; D: -; DNA: TGTGCCAGCAGCGTCGGACGGGGGGGAGACTATGGCTACACCTTC; CDR3: CASSVGRGGDYGYTF
J: TRBJ2-3; size: -; V: TRBV29-1; D: TRBD2; DNA: TGCAGCGTTGTACCCCCTAGCGGGAAGCTTGGCACAGATACGCAGTATTTT; CDR3: CSVVPPSGKLGTDTQYF
J: TRBJ2-5; size: -; V: TRBV4-1; D: TRBD2; DNA: TGCGCCAGCAGCCCCGAGGGACTAGCGGACCAAGAGACCCAGTACTTC; CDR3: CASSPEGLADQETQYF
J: TRBJ2-1; size: -; V: TRBV29-1; D: TRBD2; DNA: TGCAGCGTTAGACTAGCGGGAGGGCGGCTCAATGAGCAGTTCTTC; CDR3: CSVRLAGGRLNEQFF
J: TRBJ1-2; size: -; V: TRBV19; D: TRBD1; DNA: TGTGCCAGTAGTACCGACAGGGGGTCCTATGGCTACACCTTC; CDR3: CASSTDRGSYGYTF
J: TRBJ2-7; size: -; V: TRBV7-9; D: -; DNA: TGTGCCAGCAGCACCCCCGGGACATGGGCCTACGAGCAGTACTTC; CDR3: CASSTPGTWAYEQYF
J: TRBJ2-7; size: -; V: TRBV5-5; D: -; DNA: TGTGCCAGCAGCCCCGGGGGCGAGCAGTACTTC; CDR3: CASSPGGEQYF
J: TRBJ1-2; size: -; V: TRBV28; D: -; DNA: TGTGCCAGCAGTGACCCGGGGGCAGGGAATGGCTACACCTTC; CDR3: CASSDPGAGNGYTF
J: TRBJ2-5; size: once; V: TRBV11-2; D: -; DNA: TGTGCCAGCAGCTTAGATCGTCGGGTGGCGGAGACCCAGTACTTC; CDR3: CASSLDRRVAETQYF
J: TRBJ2-7; size: -; V: TRBV6-6; D: -; DNA: TGTGCCAGCAGTTACGGGGCAGGCTACGAGCAGTACTTC; CDR3: CASSYGAGYEQYF
J: TRBJ2-1; size: -; V: TRBV7-8; D: -; DNA: TGTGCCAGCAGCTTTAGCCCCCTCCCGGATGAGCAGTTCTTC; CDR3: CASSFSPLPDEQFF
J: TRBJ1-1; size: -; V: TRBV6-5; D: -; DNA: TGTGCCAGCAGTTACGCCTCCGGGGTTGGCACTGAAGCTTTCTTT; CDR3: CASSYASGVGTEAFF
J: TRBJ2-7; size: many; V: TRBV2; D: -; DNA: TGTGCCAGCAGTGAGGGTCCTCAGGGGCACGAGCAGTACTTC; CDR3: CASSEGPQGHEQYF
J: TRBJ1-5; size: medium-sized; V: TRBV18; D: -; DNA: TGTGCCAGCTCCCGGGGGACCTCTGGCAATCAGCCCCAGCATTTT; CDR3: CASSRGTSGNQPQHF
J: TRBJ2-7; size: few; V: TRBV2; D: -; DNA: TGTGCCACCCGGGGGACCTACGAGCAGTACTTC; CDR3: CATRGTYEQYF
J: TRBJ2-4; size: -; V: TRBV28; D: -; DNA: TGTGCCAGCAGTTTTCCCCCCGGGGGAGCCAAAAACATTCAGTACTTC; CDR3: CASSFPPGGAKNIQYF
J: TRBJ2-7; size: -; V: TRBV6-5; D: -; DNA: TGTGCCAGCAGCGAACAGGGACCCCTCCTCGAGCAGTACTTC; CDR3: CASSEQGPLLEQYF
J: TRBJ2-7; size: few; V: TRBV5-1; D: -; DNA: TGCGCCAGCAGCTTGGGGGGCCAGGGCGGCGAGCAGTACTTC; CDR3: CASSLGGQGGEQYF
J: TRBJ1-5; size: -; V: TRBV28; D: TRBD1; DNA: TGTGCCAGCAGTTGGCAGGGGGCGGGAGGAAGCAATCAGCCCCAGCATTTT; CDR3: CASSWQGAGGSNQPQHF
J: TRBJ1-4; size: -; V: TRBV4-1; D: TRBD1; DNA: TGCGCCAGCAGCAGTGGGGGCCGGGACAGGGATGAAAAACTGTTTTTT; CDR3: CASSSGGRDRDEKLFF
J: TRBJ1-3; size: -; V: TRBV18; D: -; DNA: TGTGCCAGCTCATCGATCGACGGTTACTCTGGAAACACCATATATTTT; CDR3: CASSSIDGYSGNTIYF
J: TRBJ2-3; size: -; V: TRBV15; D: -; DNA: TGTGCCACCAGCAATTGGGCAGATACGCAGTATTTT; CDR3: CATSNWADTQYF
J: TRBJ2-1; size: -; V: TRBV27; D: TRBD2; DNA: TGTGCCAGCACCCGGACTAGCGGGGGCTCCTACAATGAGCAGTTCTTC; CDR3: CASTRTSGGSYNEQFF
J: TRBJ2-5; size: -; V: TRBV19; D: TRBD2; DNA: TGTGCCAGTAGTCCTGACGTAGCGGGAGGGAGAGAGACCCAGTACTTC; CDR3: CASSPDVAGGRETQYF
J: TRBJ2-1; size: -; V: TRBV19; D: -; DNA: TGTGCCAGTAGTATCACCCCTCAGGGTTACAATGAGCAGTTCTTC; CDR3: CASSITPQGYNEQFF
J: TRBJ2-4; size: -; V: TRBV6-5; D: -; DNA: TGTGCCAGCAGGGCAAGCCCAGCCAAAAACATTCAGTACTTC; CDR3: CASRASPAKNIQYF
J: TRBJ1-6; size: -; V: TRBV11-2; D: -; DNA: TGTGCCAGCAGCTTAGCAAACAGGGATTCACCCCTCCACTTT; CDR3: CASSLANRDSPLHF
J: TRBJ1-1; size: few; V: TRBV5-1; D: -; DNA: TGCGCCAGCAGTGCCGTTTCCCTGGGGACTGAAGCTTTCTTT; CDR3: CASSAVSLGTEAFF